The 21 T cell receptor beta chains below all came from one sample that was sequenced in a study of neurological immune-mediated disorders. TCRdb reprocessed the 5' RACE reads via MiXCR and lists one record per CDR3 protein. The sample has approximately 82,000 distinct CDR3 sequences; roughly an eighth are singletons. Sequencing used PBMCs. The source is a woman aged 45 to 65 in good health.

This clonotype has ten or more counts. This CDR3 is CATQTSGLTGELFF. The CDR3 nucleotides are TGCGCCACCCAGACTAGCGGCTTAACCGGGGAGCTGTTTTTT. This rearrangement joins TRBV5-1 to TRBJ2-2; 9 positions match TRBD2. The CDR3 is 14 residues long. Germline assignment: CDR1 SGHRS and CDR2 YFSETQ. Trimming took 9 bases from V and 5 from J; bases not matched to a gene: 8.

This clonotype was found a few times. The genes are TRBV25-1 and TRBJ1-6; D possibly corresponds to TRBD1 (5 bases). There are 14 residues in the CDR3. Deletions cut 3 bases from V and 15 bases from J, with 18 bases between. CDR1 is MGHDK and CDR2 is SYGVNS in the germline V gene. As DNA, the CDR3 is TGTGCCAGCAGTGACCCCCGTTGGTGGGGACTCCTCCACTTT. It yields the protein CASSDPRWWGLLHF.

This clonotype was picked up one time. This could be a read error, since a much larger clone is one nucleotide away. This rearrangement joins TRBV5-5 to TRBJ2-2, with D unclear. The CDR3 runs to 13 residues. The germline V gene encodes CDR1 SGHKS and CDR2 YYEKEE (reference sequence). With 0 bases removed from V and 9 bases from J, the gap between germline ends came to 9 bases. CDR3 DNA: TGTGCCAGCAGCTTGGAGGGTTCCAGGGAGCTGTTTTTT. Amino acid sequence: CASSLEGSRELFF.

This clonotype was counted many times. The chain has TRBV25-1 and TRBJ1-6, with D tentatively TRBD1 (5 bases). V lost 1 base, J lost 6 bases, and 13 bases lay in between. Germline CDR1 and CDR2: MGHDK and SYGVNS. The CDR3 loop spans 16 amino acids. This CDR3 reads CASSESGERGNSPLHF. CDR3 DNA: TGTGCCAGCAGTGAATCCGGGGAAAGGGGTAATTCACCCCTCCACTTT.

This clonotype was observed at least ten times. The chain couples TRBV7-2 to TRBJ2-2; D remains ambiguous. The germline CDR1 and CDR2 sequences are SGHTA and FQGNSA. V lost 2 bases and J 0 bases, leaving 10 bases between the germline ends. The CDR3 totals 16 residues. The CDR3 DNA reads as TGTGCCAGCAGCTTATGGGAAGTCACGAACACCGGGGAGCTGTTTTTT. Protein product: CASSLWEVTNTGELFF. Based on the CDR3 plus reference TRBV7-2 and TRBJ2-2, the full variable domain is GAGVSQSPSNKVTEKGKDVELRCDPISGHTALYWYRQSLGQGLEFLIYFQGNSAPDKSGLPSDRFSAERTGGSVSTLTIQRTQQEDSAVYLCASSLWEVTNTGELFFGEGSRLTVL.

Of note for this clonotype: Without the conserved terminal phenylalanine or tryptophan, this CDR3 likely stems from a read error. The chain combines TRBV11-3 with TRBJ2-5; D perhaps matches TRBD1 (5 bases). Trimming left V 5 bases short and J 5 bases short, with 18 bases between. In germline, CDR1 is SGHNT, CDR2 YENEEA. This CDR3 comprises 15 residues. As DNA, the CDR3 is TGTGCCAGCAGCCCCCTCGGTGGGGCCGGTGAGACCCAGTACCTC. This encodes CASSPLGGAGETQYL.

This clonotype was seen repeatedly, ten times or more. The chain recombines TRBV11-3 with TRBJ2-7, with D perhaps TRBD2 (7 bases). The CDR3 has 15 amino acids. The V end was cut by 5 bases, the J end by 3 bases, with 17 bases between. Germline V gene lookup returns CDR1 SGHNT and CDR2 YENEEA. The CDR3 loop is CASSPGGGVLYEQYF. Here the CDR3 DNA reads TGTGCCAGCAGCCCCGGAGGGGGGGTTCTCTACGAGCAGTACTTC.

In its sample, this clonotype was seen many times. The J gene is TRBJ2-5, the V gene TRBV5-1; perhaps TRBD1 as D (6 bases). The V gene's germline CDR1 is SGHRS and CDR2 YFSETQ. The CDR3 covers 13 residues. V was shortened by 5 bases and J by 5 bases, with 13 bases between the two germline ends. The CDR3 sequence is CASRRGKEETQYF. Here the CDR3 DNA reads TGCGCCAGCAGGAGGGGGAAGGAGGAGACCCAGTACTTC. The full variable domain, with the rest looked up from reference TRBV5-1 and TRBJ2-5, is KAGVTQTPRYLIKTRGQQVTLSCSPISGHRSVSWYQQTPGQGLQFLFEYFSETQRNKGNFPGRFSGRQFSNSRSEMNVSTLELGDSALYLCASRRGKEETQYFGPGTRLLVL.

Many counts were recorded for this clonotype. V gene TRBV5-1 combines with J gene TRBJ1-1; TRBD1 agrees at 7 bases. Germline CDR1 reads SGHRS; CDR2 reads YFSETQ. V shed 2 bases, J shed 0 bases, and the junction held 10 bases outside the gene matches. The CDR3 extends over 17 amino acids. This CDR3 reads CASSFMSAGGMNTEAFF. The CDR3 bases are TGCGCCAGCAGCTTTATGTCGGCAGGGGGAATGAACACTGAAGCTTTCTTT.

This clonotype was seen at least ten times. The V call is TRBV29-1, the J call TRBJ1-1; no clear D. CDR3 length equals 12 residues. CDR1 is SQVTM, CDR2 ANQGSEA, per germline. Trimming took 1 base from V and 1 from J, leaving 4 bases between them. DNA for the CDR3: TGCAGCGTTGAAGGGGGGAACACTGAAGCTTTCTTT. Its protein is CSVEGGNTEAFF. Complete variable domain (other parts from reference TRBV29-1 and TRBJ1-1): SAVISQKPSRDICQRGTSLTIQCQVDSQVTMMFWYRQQPGQSLTLIATANQGSEATYESGFVIDKFPISRPNLTFSTLTVSNMSPEDSSIYLCSVEGGNTEAFFGQGTRLTVV.

This clonotype was seen many times. The gene calls are TRBV5-1 and TRBJ1-5, with a tentative D call TRBD1 (6 bases). The CDR3 totals 17 residues. CDR1 is SGHRS, CDR2 YFSETQ, per germline. Trimming pared 0 bases from V and 0 bases from J, leaving 13 bases between. The CDR3 DNA sequence: TGCGCCAGCAGCTTGGGGACCGGGACAAATAGCAATCAGCCCCAGCATTTT. This encodes CASSLGTGTNSNQPQHF.

The rearrangement joins TRBV7-8 to TRBJ2-1; D gene uncertain. Trimming took 5 bases from V and 8 from J, leaving 10 bases between them. This CDR3 has 12 residues. CDR1 SGHVS and CDR2 FQNEAQ come from the germline V gene. CDR3 in amino acids: CASSRLGYEQFF. In DNA, the CDR3 is TGTGCCAGCAGCCGCTTGGGGTATGAGCAGTTCTTC.

At least ten counts were recorded for this clonotype. The J gene is TRBJ2-7, the V gene TRBV12-3 or TRBV12-4; 9 bases align to TRBD2. There are 15 residues in the CDR3. After removal of 4 bases from V and 3 bases from J, the junction contained 7 bases not matched to a gene. CDR3 sequence: CASSSIAGVYYEQYF. The DNA for the CDR3 is TGTGCCAGCAGTTCGATAGCGGGAGTGTACTACGAGCAGTACTTC.

There are many counts of this clonotype. The chain has TRBV28 and TRBJ1-5; possibly TRBD1 for D (5 bases). Trimming left V 1 base short and J 6 bases short, with 16 bases between. The CDR3 covers 16 residues. Germline CDR1 MDHEN, CDR2 SYDVKM. This CDR3 reads CASSLLGESRGQPQHF. CDR3 nucleotide sequence: TGTGCCAGCAGTTTATTAGGGGAGTCACGGGGTCAGCCCCAGCATTTT.

This clonotype was seen ten or more times. The V and J genes are TRBV5-1 and TRBJ2-2; 8 positions agree with TRBD2. With V trimmed by 4 bases and J by 4 bases, 6 bases remained unmatched. Germline V CDR1 and CDR2: SGHRS, YFSETQ. CDR3 length equals 15 residues. CDR3: CASSASGGLTGELFF. The DNA for the CDR3 is TGCGCCAGCAGCGCAAGCGGGGGACTCACCGGGGAGCTGTTTTTT.

Ten or more counts support this clonotype. The rearrangement joins TRBV15 to TRBJ2-3; D is ambiguous. V lost 5 bases to trimming and J lost 3 bases, with 9 bases between them. The CDR3 is made up of 13 amino acids. Looked up from germline, CDR1 is LNHNV and CDR2 is YYDKDF (reference sequence). The CDR3 region has the DNA TGTGCCACCAGCGACGGTTGGACAGATACGCAGTATTTT. Protein product: CATSDGWTDTQYF.

The chain links TRBV15 to TRBJ2-4; the D is unclear. The germline V gene encodes CDR1 LNHNV and CDR2 YYDKDF (reference sequence). The CDR3 length is 18 residues. Deletions cut 2 bases from V and 5 bases from J, with 22 bases between. CDR3 coding DNA: TGTGCCACCAGCAGATTGATAGAAACAACCCCTATCCAAAACATTCAGTACTTC. Translated: CATSRLIETTPIQNIQYF.

This clonotype was detected only a few times. The rearrangement links TRBV18 to TRBJ1-2, with D maybe TRBD1 (5 bases). The CDR3 sequence is 14 residues long. Germline CDR1 KGHSH, CDR2 LQKENI. V lost 0 bases and J 5 bases, leaving 10 bases between the germline ends. CDR3 amino acids: CASSPPQDGYGYTF. CDR3 DNA: TGTGCCAGCTCACCACCACAGGATGGATATGGCTACACCTTC.

This clonotype was detected many times. The chain carries TRBV5-1 and TRBJ2-5, with 10 nucleotides matching TRBD2. The CDR3 totals 17 residues. Germline values: CDR1 SGHRS, CDR2 YFSETQ. With V trimmed by 1 base and J by 5 bases, 11 bases remained unmatched. The CDR3 is CASSLTTGLARFETQYF. Here the CDR3 DNA reads TGCGCCAGCAGCTTGACTACGGGACTAGCGAGGTTCGAGACCCAGTACTTC. Looking up the rest from reference TRBV5-1 and TRBJ2-5 gives the full variable domain: KAGVTQTPRYLIKTRGQQVTLSCSPISGHRSVSWYQQTPGQGLQFLFEYFSETQRNKGNFPGRFSGRQFSNSRSEMNVSTLELGDSALYLCASSLTTGLARFETQYFGPGTRLLVL.

This clonotype was observed at least ten times. The J gene is TRBJ1-2, the V gene TRBV20-1, with 7 nucleotides matching TRBD1. This CDR3 contains 12 residues. The V and J ends lost 6 bases and 6 bases, in that order; junction bases with no gene match: 7. CDR1 DFQATT and CDR2 SNEGSKA come from the germline V gene (reference sequence). CDR3 nucleotide sequence: TGCAGTGCGACCGGGACAGTGGATGGCTACACCTTC. Amino acid sequence: CSATGTVDGYTF.

V and J are TRBV4-1 and TRBJ2-3, with 12 bases lining up with TRBD2. From germline, CDR1 is MGHRA and CDR2 YSYEKL. V trimming: 0 bases; J trimming: 2 bases; junction bases outside the gene matches: 12. The CDR3 length is 20 residues. CDR3: CASSQDPTSGGRSNTDTQYF. Here the CDR3 DNA reads TGCGCCAGCAGCCAAGATCCCACTAGCGGGGGGCGCTCCAACACAGATACGCAGTATTTT.